The rows below give T cell receptor beta chains drawn from one sample of a study of vaccination and CD4 T cells after COVID-19. Their recognized antigens are unknown. TCRdb itself ran the PCR reads through MiXCR, one entry per CDR3 protein. The table shows around 16,000 distinct CDR3 sequences, with approximately 71% occurring only once. Sequences were obtained from CD4+ T cells from blood, cultured in vitro. These receptors all come from a human donor who had recovered from COVID-19. The CDR3 runs from the conserved cysteine through the conserved F or W. The order of the fields is V gene, J gene, D gene, CDR3 length, clone size, CDR3 DNA, CDR3 protein. D genes are given only for firm matches. Clone size, where shown, is once, few, many, or a class for clones that have expanded.

>TRBV19|TRBJ1-5|TRBD1|15|NA
TGTGCCAGTAGTAGGGGACAGGGTGGCAATCAGCCCCAGCATTTT
CASSRGQGGNQPQHF
>TRBV2|TRBJ1-6|NA|13|NA
TGTGCCAGTAGGCATTCAGATAATTCACCCCTCCACTTT
CASRHSDNSPLHF
>TRBV6-1|TRBJ1-5|TRBD1|15|NA
TGTGCCAGCAGTGGTATACAGGGGGCACGGCAGCCCCAGCATTTT
CASSGIQGARQPQHF
>TRBV12-3/TRBV12-4|TRBJ2-7|TRBD2|15|few
TGTGCCAGCAGGGGGGGGCTAGCGGGACGGGGCGAGCAGTACTTC
CASRGGLAGRGEQYF
>TRBV28|TRBJ2-3|TRBD2|16|NA
TGTGCCAGCATGAAAAGGCAAGCGGGAGTCACAGATACGCAGTATTTT
CASMKRQAGVTDTQYF
>TRBV20-1|TRBJ1-1|NA|15|NA
TGCAGTGCTAGTTATAAGATACGGATGAACACTGAAGCTTTCTTT
CSASYKIRMNTEAFF
>TRBV6-1|TRBJ2-5|NA|15|few
TGTGCCAGCAGTGAAAGGCCAGGGTCTGGTGAGACCCAGTACTTC
CASSERPGSGETQYF
>TRBV5-6|TRBJ1-2|NA|12|NA
TGTGCCAGCAGCTTCGACACGCAAGGCTACACCTTC
CASSFDTQGYTF
>TRBV6-2/TRBV6-3|TRBJ1-5|NA|16|few
TGTGCCAGCAGTAAGCCGCAGGGCCAGCGCAATCAGCCCCAGCATTTT
CASSKPQGQRNQPQHF
>TRBV20-1|TRBJ2-7|TRBD1|16|NA
TGCAGTGCTAGAGTTTTGGGGACAGGCGTAACCTACGAGCAGTACTTC
CSARVLGTGVTYEQYF
>TRBV15|TRBJ1-1|NA|13|NA
TGTGCCACCAGCAGTAAGGGGCCGGGAGGAGCTTTCTTT
CATSSKGPGGAFF
>TRBV7-2|TRBJ2-1|TRBD2|21|NA
TGTGCCAGCAGCCAGAGTGTGGGGGATCCGGTAGCGGGAGGGCCGCGGAATGAGCAGTTCTTC
CASSQSVGDPVAGGPRNEQFF
>TRBV20-1|TRBJ1-2|NA|15|NA
TGCAGTGCTAGGATTACTAGGGGCCTCAACTATGGCTACACCTTC
CSARITRGLNYGYTF
>TRBV7-6|TRBJ2-3|TRBD2|19|NA
TGTGCCAGCAGCGAGTCCGAGGCGTTGGGGGGACTAAGGACAGATACGCAGTATTTT
CASSESEALGGLRTDTQYF
>TRBV7-7|TRBJ2-3|NA|13|NA
TGTGCCAGCAGCAAAACCCTAGGAGATACGCAGTATTTT
CASSKTLGDTQYF
>TRBV27|TRBJ1-1|NA|13|NA
TGTGCCAGCAGTAGTATCACAGGGATTGAAGCTTTCTTT
CASSSITGIEAFF
>TRBV7-2|TRBJ1-2|NA|15|NA
TGTGCCAGCAGCTTCAGTAAGGGGATTGGAAATGGCTACACCTTC
CASSFSKGIGNGYTF
>TRBV10-3|TRBJ1-5|TRBD1|14|NA
TGTGCCATTCAAGGACAGGGTGGCAATCAGCCCCAGCATTTT
CAIQGQGGNQPQHF
>TRBV2|TRBJ1-2|NA|14|NA
TGTGCCAGCACCACGAGCGGTGGATCCTATGGCTACACCTTC
CASTTSGGSYGYTF
>TRBV7-2|TRBJ1-4|NA|15|NA
TGTGCCAGCAGCTCCAGGAGGGGGACTAATGAAAAACTGTTTTTT
CASSSRRGTNEKLFF
>TRBV12-3/TRBV12-4|TRBJ1-1|NA|13|NA
TGTGCCAGCAGTTCCCGACCTCCTCCTGAAGCTTTCTTT
CASSSRPPPEAFF
>TRBV6-1|TRBJ2-7|TRBD2|15|NA
TGTGCCAGCAGTCCCGGGACTAGCGGGACGGACGAGCAGTACTTC
CASSPGTSGTDEQYF
>TRBV10-1|TRBJ2-7|NA|15|NA
TGCGCCAGCAGTGAGTCCCCAGGGATGGCCTACGAGCAGTACTTC
CASSESPGMAYEQYF
>TRBV20-1|TRBJ1-1|NA|13|NA
TGCAGTGCCTCCTGGACTGGGAACACTGAAGCTTTCTTT
CSASWTGNTEAFF
>TRBV11-2|TRBJ1-3|NA|15|NA
TGTGCCAGCAGCTTAGGACGGAGCTCTGGAAACACCATATATTTT
CASSLGRSSGNTIYF
>TRBV29-1|TRBJ1-1|NA|14|NA
TGCAGCGTTTACCCTATCATAACTAACACTGAAGCTTTCTTT
CSVYPIITNTEAFF
>TRBV20-1|TRBJ1-5|TRBD1|15|NA
TGCAGTGCTAGAGGGACAGGCCATAGCAATCAGCCCCAGCATTTT
CSARGTGHSNQPQHF
>TRBV6-4|TRBJ2-1|NA|13|few
TGTGCCAGCAGCCAAGCGGCCGCCAATGAGCAGTTCTTC
CASSQAAANEQFF
>TRBV11-2|TRBJ2-1|NA|11|NA
TGTGCCAGCAGCCGAGCGTCTGAGCAGTTCTTC
CASSRASEQFF
>TRBV19|TRBJ2-3|NA|14|NA
TGTGCCAGTAGGAACGACAGGAACACAGATACGCAGTATTTT
CASRNDRNTDTQYF
>TRBV7-2|TRBJ1-3|NA|14|NA
TGTGCCAGCAGCTTAGAGAGCTCTGGAAACACCATATATTTT
CASSLESSGNTIYF
>TRBV10-3|TRBJ2-7|NA|15|few
TGTGCCATCAGTGAGTCCGGGACTCCCTCCTACGAGCAGTACTTC
CAISESGTPSYEQYF
>TRBV20-1|TRBJ2-2|NA|16|NA
TGCAGCGTTAGTATAGGATGGACAGTGGGCGCCGGGGAGCTGTTTTTT
CSVSIGWTVGAGELFF
>TRBV7-2|TRBJ2-2|TRBD2|17|NA
TGTGCCAGCAGCCCCAGTCCGGGACTAGCGGTGGTCGGGGAGCTGTTTTTT
CASSPSPGLAVVGELFF
>TRBV5-6|TRBJ1-2|NA|14|few
TGTGCCAGCAGCTTGGGGCTGGGGATGGATGGCTACACCTTC
CASSLGLGMDGYTF
>TRBV20-1|TRBJ1-6|NA|13|once
TGCAGTGCTAGAGACTTACGACAGAACCGCCTCCACTTT
CSARDLRQNRLHF
>TRBV9|TRBJ2-7|TRBD2|14|NA
TGTGCCAGCAGCCCAGGGACTAGAGCCTACGAGCAGTACTTC
CASSPGTRAYEQYF
>TRBV10-3|TRBJ1-5|NA|17|NA
TGTGCCATCAGTGTTGGGGTCGGGGTTGGTAGCAATCAGCCCCAGCATTTT
CAISVGVGVGSNQPQHF
>TRBV7-2|TRBJ1-5|TRBD1|15|few
TGTGCCAGCAGCTTAGATGGGACAGGGTTCCAGCCCCAGCATTTT
CASSLDGTGFQPQHF
>TRBV7-6|TRBJ2-6|NA|18|NA
TGTGCCAGCAGCCCTCGGACGGCGTCCTCCTCTGGGGCCAACGTCCTGACTTTC
CASSPRTASSSGANVLTF
>TRBV11-2|TRBJ1-5|TRBD1|15|NA
TGTGCCAGCAGCTTAGGGGGGACAGGGAGTCAGCCCCAGCATTTT
CASSLGGTGSQPQHF
>TRBV2|TRBJ2-5|NA|15|NA
TGTGCCAGCAATGCCGGATTGGACGGTGAAGAGACCCAGTACTTC
CASNAGLDGEETQYF
>TRBV6-1|TRBJ2-3|NA|11|NA
TGTGCCAGCAGTCGCGGGGGCTCGCAGTATTTT
CASSRGGSQYF
>TRBV7-2|TRBJ1-2|TRBD1|16|medium-sized
TGTGCCAGCAGTTACAGGGGAGGAGGAGTGAACTATGGCTACACCTTC
CASSYRGGGVNYGYTF
>TRBV20-1|TRBJ1-2|TRBD1|14|few
TGCAGTGCGGACGACAGGGGGCGGAACTATGGCTACACCTTC
CSADDRGRNYGYTF
>TRBV19|TRBJ2-2|NA|15|NA
TGTGCCAGTCACAGAGGGGGGGCGGGCACCGGGGAGCTGTTTTTT
CASHRGGAGTGELFF